This T cell receptor (beta chain) was profiled in a study of cytomegalovirus exposure and HLA in healthy donors. Study-wide findings and caveats: Listed as cytomegalovirus-associated were 170 or so TCR beta chains. The classifier was said to identify cytomegalovirus status with high specificity and sensitivity. The authors confirmed in vitro that a few CMV-associated chains were specific for CMV antigens.

With regard to this clone: Its antigen is undetermined.

Per germline, CDR1 WSHSY and CDR2 SAAADI. Trimming at V came to 7 bases and at J to 5 bases, leaving 16 bases not matched to a gene. The CDR3 is made up of 18 amino acids. The protocol was immunoSEQ multiplex PCR, while the TCRdb copy is restricted to in-frame clones and leaves out a portion. Here the sample spans about 220,000 clones, almost 90% being singletons. V gene TRBV10-2 combines with J gene TRBJ2-1; 11 bases are shared with TRBD1. The sequence came from a young woman in good health and CMV-seronegative. Sequenced material: PBMCs. The CDR3 spells CASIPGQGAVWGNNEQFF. CDR3 nucleotide sequence: TGCGCCAGCATCCCCGGACAGGGGGCTGTATGGGGAAACAATGAGCAGTTCTTC.